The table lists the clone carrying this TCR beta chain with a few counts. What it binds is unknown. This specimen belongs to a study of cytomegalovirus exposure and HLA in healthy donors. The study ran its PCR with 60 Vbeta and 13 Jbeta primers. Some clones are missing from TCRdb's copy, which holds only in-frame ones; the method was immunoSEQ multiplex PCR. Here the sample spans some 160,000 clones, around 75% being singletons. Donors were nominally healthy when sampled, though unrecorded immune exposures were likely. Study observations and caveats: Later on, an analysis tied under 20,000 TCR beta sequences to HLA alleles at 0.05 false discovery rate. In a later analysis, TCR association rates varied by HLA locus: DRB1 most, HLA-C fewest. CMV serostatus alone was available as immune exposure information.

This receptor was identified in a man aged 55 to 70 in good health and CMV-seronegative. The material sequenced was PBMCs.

CDR3 bases: TGCAGCGTTGAATTCGCGGGAGGGGAGGATACGCAGTATTTT. It translates to CSVEFAGGEDTQYF. The genes are TRBV29-1 and TRBJ2-3, with TRBD2 matching 9 bases. The CDR3 is 14 residues long. Trimming cost V 2 bases and J 6 bases; bases outside gene matches: 6. The germline CDR1 and CDR2 sequences are SQVTM and ANQGSEA.